The entry that follows covers one T cell receptor (beta chain) sequence. Its antigen remains unknown. The table came from immunoSEQ multiplex PCR; TCRdb's copy has only in-frame clones and leaves some out. Found here are around 2.3 million clones, 90% to 96% of them singletons; the top ten hold roughly 0.13%. Trimming removed 5 bases from V and 2 bases from J, with 15 bases in between. The germline V gene encodes CDR1 SGHRS and CDR2 YFSETQ. The CDR3 runs 15 residues. The data were obtained in a study of shared clonotypes between healthy human individuals. General study points: Large depth notwithstanding, sorted-subset sequencing proved incomplete by rarefaction. A handful of donors showed sharing of approximately 5% of naive CD4 clonotypes.

This clonotype originated in a man aged 18 to 35 in good health. The chain employs TRBV5-1 and TRBJ2-3; D ambiguous. The sequenced material came from naive CD4+ T cells sorted from blood. Subset of the sample: CD45RA+ positively selected. The DNA for the CDR3 is TGCGCCAGCAGTGCAGGCGACATAAACACAGATACGCAGTATTTT. It specifies CASSAGDINTDTQYF. Complete variable domain (other parts from reference TRBV5-1 and TRBJ2-3): KAGVTQTPRYLIKTRGQQVTLSCSPISGHRSVSWYQQTPGQGLQFLFEYFSETQRNKGNFPGRFSGRQFSNSRSEMNVSTLELGDSALYLCASSAGDINTDTQYFGPGTRLTVL.